This T cell receptor (beta chain) was found in a study of metastatic and nonmetastatic thyroid tumors. Overall study context: Repertoire comparison spanned blood and tumor or nodule tissue of malignant and benign thyroid patients.

Thyroid surgery took place with no prior treatment in any patient. Notes on the study in general: Significantly higher TCR beta diversity was reportedly seen in malignant thyroid tumors than benign nodules, in blood and tumor.

For this clone: Its antigen is undetermined. Mismatch with germline at one junction end may stem from a read error.

There are 14 residues in the CDR3. Germline assignment: CDR1 LGHDT and CDR2 YNNKEL (reference sequence). Original handling: Built for papillary thyroid cancer, a distant-metastasis classifier drew on CDR3 differences across clinicopathological groups. TCRdb re-called the PCR reads through MiXCR. TCRdb, not the original authors, processed these V and J calls. This repertoire shows around 24,000 clones, around 25% found once; its top ten account for approximately 12%. Material for sequencing was tumor tissue. This TCR derives from a male donor with papillary thyroid cancer or a benign thyroid nodule (not recorded which). Some clones in this sample may be carry-over from other donors' samples. This chain uses TRBV3-1 with TRBJ1-2; D perhaps matches TRBD1 (5 bases). The CDR3, as DNA: TGTGCCAGCATCCATCGGGGGGTTAACTATGTCTACACCTTC. It specifies CASIHRGVNYVYTF.